This T cell receptor beta chain was retrieved from a study of graft-versus-host responses after intestinal transplantation. Study-level information: Transplants given to recipients were multivisceral, liver-intestinal, or isolated intestinal. All of the recipients had induction that used anti-thymocyte globulin, then tacrolimus and steroids for approximately 3 years.

Graft samples were processed, releasing intraepithelial and lamina propria lymphocytes. TCRdb's table, derived via immunoSEQ multiplex PCR, lists solely in-frame clones and lacks some. The sample carries nearly 15,000 clones, about 55% recorded once. Study observations and caveats: The authors found GvH clones in recipient marrow, some appearing first in ileum or blood.

This clone was recorded only once. Its antigen is unidentified. Other DNA sequences in this specimen translate into the identical CDR3. This TCR derives from a human patient who received an intestinal transplant, so some T cells may come from the graft donor. The source was ileum tissue, collected 524 days after transplant.

CDR3 bases: TGCGCCAGCAGCCAAGATAGGGCAGGGGGTGGATATGGCTACACCTTC. It yields the protein CASSQDRAGGGYGYTF. The J gene is TRBJ1-2, the V gene TRBV4-3; TRBD1 matches 7 bases. The CDR3 loop spans 16 amino acids. The ends lost 0 bases at V and 5 bases at J; junction bases unmatched: 9. The V gene's germline CDR1 is LGHNA and CDR2 YSLEER.